Given below is one T cell receptor (beta chain) in context. These data belong to a study of blood T cell repertoires in COVID-19. Turning to the study itself: Samples taken during acute and convalescent COVID-19 were collected in the United States, Italy and Spain. PBMCs, B-cell-depleted T cells, or T cells provided the cDNA or gDNA that made up the material.

Germline V lookup: CDR1 SGHRS, CDR2 YFSETQ. V lost 3 bases to trimming and J lost 6 bases; unmatched junction nucleotides: 19. The length of the CDR3 is 18 residues. In the authors' methods: From reference gene primer amplification, estimates of nucleated cell counts were derived. Sequencing used immunoSEQ multiplex PCR; TCRdb keeps in-frame clones, though not all of them. That table is the source of V, J and clone size, and D and trimming were worked out from the DNA. The table records 150,000 to 180,000 clones, around 84% of them present only once. The TCR sequence derives from a man older than 75 with acute or convalescent COVID-19. The material sequenced was peripheral blood. This chain connects TRBV5-1 to TRBJ2-3, with 7 bases matching TRBD1. The CDR3, as DNA: TGCGCCAGCAGCTGGCTCCCAGGGGGTCGGGTTCAACGGGATACGCAGTATTTT. It yields the protein CASSWLPGGRVQRDTQYF.